The T cell receptor beta chain under discussion was sequenced for a study of human T cells and chemical hapten exposure. Study-wide context: Read at 6 days, the patch tests placed 0.01% DPC on the upper back. General study findings and limits: TCRs exceeding a frequency of 1 in 1000 stayed unchanged under DPC sensitization.

The time point was: pre-sensitization, week 0. Regarding treatment: therapeutic diphenylcyclopropenone sensitization with weekly scalp DPC. Blood sampling preceded each patch test application. This clonotype was seen a few times. Its cognate antigen is unknown. The CDR3 extends over 14 amino acids. V was clipped by 6 bases and J by 10 bases; unmatched bases: 7. Each cDNA molecule in the library carried unique molecular identifiers. From the RACE reads, TCRdb called clonotypes with MiXCR, one entry per CDR3 protein. The sample holds tens of thousands of distinct CDR3 sequences, roughly 6.7% seen once. V and J are TRBV12-3 or TRBV12-4 and TRBJ1-6, with 9 bases matching TRBD1. The sequenced sample was whole blood, obtained in connection with sensitization to the hapten diphenylcyclopropenone (DPC). The receptor was derived from a woman aged 30 to 39 with alopecia areata. Some clones in this sample may be carry-over from other donors' samples. CDR3 coding DNA: TGTGCCAGCAGCTACACCGGGACAGGGTCACCCCTCCACTTT. This encodes CASSYTGTGSPLHF.